These 24 T cell receptor beta chains came from one sample sequenced in a study of cytomegalovirus exposure and HLA in healthy donors (dated by TCRdb to the late 2010s). The library was built by means of the immunoSEQ multiplex PCR assay. TCRdb obtained this table from immuneACCESS and retained in-frame rearrangements with V and J assigned. These tables miss some clones; where compared with another copy, unresolved V genes account for less than half of the shortfall, and the remainder is unexplained. The sample table holds about 200,000 clones, of which approximately 80% were seen once. The ten top clones hold around 15% of the sample. The source material was PBMCs. The receptors come from a woman under 40 in good health and CMV-seropositive.

CDR3 loop: CASTRLAGAVNEQFF. In DNA form, the CDR3 reads TGTGCCAGCACCCGCCTAGCGGGAGCTGTAAATGAGCAGTTCTTC. V gene TRBV6-5 combines with J gene TRBJ2-1; 10 bases are shared with TRBD2. The J segment lost 7 bases and the V segment lost 7 bases, leaving 10 bases of the junction unmatched. CDR1 and CDR2 from the germline V gene are MNHEY and SVGAGI. The length of the CDR3 is 15 residues.

The V call is TRBV9, the J call TRBJ2-2, with D maybe TRBD1 (6 bases). Germline V gene lookup returns CDR1 SGDLS and CDR2 YYNGEE. This CDR3 has 14 amino acids. V dropped 4 bases and J dropped 5 bases, with 12 bases sitting between them. CDR3 residues: CASSLGTTTGELFF. DNA of the CDR3: TGTGCCAGCAGCCTTGGGACAACGACCGGGGAGCTGTTTTTT.

V is TRBV4-2 and J is TRBJ1-1; TRBD1 aligns across 9 bases. The CDR3 is 15 amino acids. The germline V gene has CDR1 LGHNA and CDR2 YNFKEQ. J lost 0 bases, V lost 4 bases, and 3 bases had no gene match. The CDR3 here is CASSRGQGLNTEAFF. The CDR3 DNA follows: TGTGCCAGCAGCCGAGGACAGGGGCTGAACACTGAAGCTTTCTTT.

This chain links TRBV7-9 with TRBJ1-2; D not certain. CDR1 and CDR2 (germline): SEHNR, FQNEAQ (reference sequence). Trimming took off 5 bases at V and 2 bases at J, with 9 bases between the two ends. The CDR3 loop spans 13 amino acids. CDR3: CASSPPRNYGYTF. DNA for the CDR3: TGTGCCAGCAGCCCACCGAGAAACTATGGCTACACCTTC.

This clone was detected ten times or more. The V call is TRBV5-5, the J call TRBJ1-2; 7 bases are a match to TRBD1. CDR3 length: 16 amino acids. Germline V CDR1 and CDR2: SGHKS, YYEKEE (reference sequence). V shed 4 bases, J shed 3 bases, and the junction held 12 bases outside the gene matches. The CDR3 region has the DNA TGTGCCAGCAGCCCAGAGACAGGGAGACGGGACTATGGCTACACCTTC. Translation: CASSPETGRRDYGYTF.

This clone has more than one count but fewer than ten. The chain links TRBV7-8 to TRBJ2-1, with 8 positions matching TRBD1. With 4 bases clipped from V and 4 bases from J, the junction kept 9 bases outside the gene matches. CDR3 length: 16 residues. Germline V gene lookup returns CDR1 SGHVS and CDR2 FQNEAQ. CDR3 sequence: CASSSSGTGKYNEQFF. The CDR3 region has the DNA TGTGCCAGCAGCTCATCCGGGACAGGAAAATACAATGAGCAGTTCTTC.

CDR3 region: CASSPGAGTGGETQYF. The CDR3 DNA reads as TGCGCCAGCAGCCCCGGCGCGGGGACAGGGGGAGAGACCCAGTACTTC. The V gene is TRBV5-1, the J gene TRBJ2-5, with TRBD1 matching 11 bases. Germline assignment: CDR1 SGHRS and CDR2 YFSETQ. The CDR3 contains 16 residues. The V gene end was trimmed by 4 bases and the J gene end by 4 bases; junction bases not matched to a gene: 9.

The chain combines TRBV11-3 with TRBJ2-1, with 7 bases fitting TRBD2. The V gene end was trimmed by 4 bases and the J gene end by 4 bases; junction bases not matched to a gene: 4. Per germline, CDR1 SGHNT and CDR2 YENEEA. The CDR3 totals 14 residues. In DNA form, the CDR3 reads TGTGCCAGCAGCTCTAGCGGACCGTACAATGAGCAGTTCTTC. It yields the protein CASSSSGPYNEQFF.

The V and J genes are TRBV5-1 and TRBJ2-2; no clear D. The CDR3 runs 13 residues. Trimming stripped 6 bases from V and 2 bases from J, with 8 bases between. Germline V CDR1 and CDR2: SGHRS, YFSETQ. The CDR3 DNA reads TGCGCCAGCACCCCCCCAAACACCGGGGAGCTGTTTTTT. Its translation is CASTPPNTGELFF.

In the case of this clone: One end of the junction varies from germline; a read error may be responsible. J is TRBJ2-7 and V is TRBV7-7, with D maybe TRBD2 (6 bases). The CDR3 length is 20 residues. CDR1 SSHAT and CDR2 FNYEAQ come from the germline V gene (reference sequence). CDR3 DNA: TGTGCTAGCAGCTTAGCCAGATGGCAGGTCTCTAGCGATTCAAGCTACGAGCAGTACTTC. It codes for CASSLARWQVSSDSSYEQYF.

The chain combines TRBV20-1 with TRBJ1-1; D unclear. The CDR3 length is 11 residues. V lost 4 bases to trimming and J lost 5 bases, with 8 bases between them. Germline CDR1 and CDR2: DFQATT and SNEGSKA (reference sequence). Here the CDR3 DNA reads TGCAGTGCTAAAACAAATACTGAAGCTTTCTTT. This translates into CSAKTNTEAFF.

The chain couples TRBV30 to TRBJ2-7; 7 nucleotides agree with TRBD1. J was trimmed by 3 bases and V by 8 bases; bases with no gene match: 10. This CDR3 contains 13 residues. Germline V CDR1 and CDR2: GTSNPN, SVGIG (reference sequence). This chain's CDR3 is CAGTSGTVYEQYF. The CDR3 nucleotides read TGTGCCGGGACCTCAGGGACAGTCTACGAGCAGTACTTC. The whole variable domain, remainder taken from reference TRBV30 and TRBJ2-7, is SQTIHQWPATLVQPVGSPLSLECTVEGTSNPNLYWYRQAAGRGLQLLFYSVGIGQISSEVPQNLSASRPQDRQFILSSKKLLLSDSGFYLCAGTSGTVYEQYFGPGTRLTVT.

The chain employs TRBV29-1 and TRBJ2-3; 8 bases are a match to TRBD2. The CDR3 runs to 17 residues. CDR1 and CDR2 (germline): SQVTM, ANQGSEA. Trimming cost V 0 bases and J 1 base; bases outside gene matches: 9. CDR3 coding DNA: TGCAGCGTTGAAGATCTGAGCGGGAGAGGGGGCACAGATACGCAGTATTTT. This encodes CSVEDLSGRGGTDTQYF.

In its sample, this clone was seen a few times. The chain carries TRBV28 and TRBJ2-1, with D possibly TRBD1 on 5 matching bases. The CDR3 is 14 residues long. Between the trimmed V and J ends, which lost 3 bases and 6 bases, there was a span of 12 bases. Germline V gives CDR1 MDHEN, CDR2 SYDVKM. CDR3: CASSLAGLGNEQFF. The CDR3 coding sequence is TGTGCCAGCAGTTTGGCAGGGCTGGGCAATGAGCAGTTCTTC.

This clone appeared a single time. The rearrangement links TRBV6-6 to TRBJ2-7, with 8 bases matching TRBD1. Germline trimming cut 2 bases from V and 3 bases from J; bases unmatched to any gene: 9. The germline V gene encodes CDR1 MNHNY and CDR2 SVGAGI (reference sequence). The length of the CDR3 is 16 residues. Written as DNA, the CDR3 is TGTGCCAGCAGTTACACGTGGGGGACAGGACGCTACGAGCAGTACTTC. Encoded protein: CASSYTWGTGRYEQYF.

The chain combines TRBV5-6 with TRBJ1-2; tentatively, D is TRBD1 (5 bases). The V end lost 1 base, the J end lost 4 bases, and 14 bases lay between the germline ends. Germline-derived CDR1 and CDR2 are SGHDT and YYEEEE. The CDR3 covers 15 residues. This CDR3 reads CASSLTGSRGYGYTF. CDR3 sequence (DNA): TGTGCCAGCAGCTTGACAGGTTCGCGAGGCTATGGCTACACCTTC.

V gene TRBV6-6 combines with J gene TRBJ1-1; 7 bases are a match to TRBD1. The germline CDR1 and CDR2 sequences are MNHNY and SVGAGI (reference sequence). The V and J ends lost 6 bases and 0 bases, in that order; junction bases with no gene match: 7. The CDR3 sequence is 15 residues long. For the CDR3, the DNA is TGTGCCAGCAGCCCACCGGGACAGATGAACACTGAAGCTTTCTTT. It codes for CASSPPGQMNTEAFF.

This chain uses TRBV27 with TRBJ2-7, with 8 bases matching TRBD1. This CDR3 is built from 13 residues. Germline-derived CDR1 and CDR2 are MNHEY and SMNVEV (reference sequence). The V segment lost 6 bases and the J segment 2 bases; nucleotides outside the gene matches: 3. DNA for the CDR3: TGTGCCAGCAGCCCGGACAGGGCCTACGAGCAGTACTTC. This sequence encodes CASSPDRAYEQYF.

This chain uses TRBV27 with TRBJ1-2; perhaps TRBD1 as D (5 bases). V lost 4 bases, J lost 5 bases, and 20 bases lay in between. The CDR3 has 16 residues. Germline CDR1 reads MNHEY; CDR2 reads SMNVEV (reference sequence). This CDR3 is CASSSRQLLIPYGYTF. The CDR3 DNA follows: TGTGCCAGCAGTTCCAGACAGCTCCTTATCCCTTATGGCTACACCTTC.

The chain recombines TRBV5-1 with TRBJ2-2; maybe TRBD2 (6 bases). The germline V gene has CDR1 SGHRS and CDR2 YFSETQ. Trimming took off 3 bases at V and 4 bases at J, with 19 bases between the two ends. The CDR3 runs to 17 residues. In DNA form, the CDR3 reads TGCGCCAGCAGCTCAGCTCTTGGAGGGAGAGTCACCGGGGAGCTGTTTTTT. It yields the protein CASSSALGGRVTGELFF.

The rearrangement joins TRBV4-1 to TRBJ1-1; tentative D call: TRBD1 (5 bases). The germline V and J ends were trimmed by 1 base and 6 bases, with 12 bases remaining between them. The CDR3 runs 14 residues. Germline V gene data show CDR1 as MGHRA and CDR2 as YSYEKL. CDR3 bases: TGCGCCAGCAGCCAAGTAGGAATCAGGGCTGAAGCTTTCTTT. Translating gives CASSQVGIRAEAFF.

This clone was recorded a few times. The V gene is TRBV6-6, the J gene TRBJ1-5; 9 bases are a match to TRBD1. The CDR3 has 15 residues. V dropped 0 bases and J dropped 7; count of bases not matched to a gene: 4. From germline, CDR1 is MNHNY and CDR2 SVGAGI (reference sequence). CDR3 DNA sequence: TGTGCCAGCAGTTACTCGAGCGGACAGGGGCAGCCCCAGCATTTT. It specifies CASSYSSGQGQPQHF.

This chain joins TRBV4-1 and TRBJ2-3; D gene ambiguous. V lost 0 bases and J 1 base, leaving 8 bases between the germline ends. The CDR3 has 15 amino acids. The germline gives CDR1 MGHRA, CDR2 YSYEKL. CDR3 nucleotides: TGCGCCAGCAGCCAAGATTGGCTCCGCACAGATACGCAGTATTTT. Its translation: CASSQDWLRTDTQYF.

The chain links TRBV5-1 to TRBJ2-7; TRBD2 agrees at 8 bases. This CDR3 contains 16 residues. V shed 0 bases, J shed 3 bases, and the junction held 8 bases outside the gene matches. Looked up from germline, CDR1 is SGHRS and CDR2 is YFSETQ. The CDR3 nucleotides read TGCGCCAGCAGCTTGGCCCCGACTAGCGAGAACTACGAGCAGTACTTC. Amino acid sequence: CASSLAPTSENYEQYF.